One TCR beta chain is described in this entry. The sample is drawn from a study of shared clonotypes between healthy human individuals. Across the study: Three plates were used per donor for CD4 naive, three for CD4 memory, two for CD8 naive and one for CD8 memory.

Sequencing was performed with immunoSEQ multiplex PCR; in TCRdb, only in-frame clones are kept and a portion is missing. The data show some 2,500,000 clones, about 90% seen once. Germline CDR1 is MNHEY and CDR2 is SVGAGI. The length of the CDR3 is 16 residues. V shed 1 base and J shed 3 bases, with 12 bases lying between them. This clonotype was sampled from a man aged 18 to 35 in good health. Some clones in this sample may be carry-over from other donors' samples. The sequencing input was naive CD4+ T cells from PBMCs. Subset meaning: CD45RA+ positively selected. The chain carries TRBV6-5 and TRBJ2-2, with a tentative D call TRBD1 (6 bases). CDR3 region: CASSYFRTVHTGELFF. The CDR3 coding sequence is TGTGCCAGCAGTTACTTTAGGACAGTTCACACCGGGGAGCTGTTTTTT.